These T cell receptor beta chains were read from a single sample in a study of shared clonotypes between healthy human individuals. Libraries were prepared by immunoSEQ multiplex PCR; TCRdb keeps only in-frame clonotypes and omits some of them. Of about 2 million clones in the sample, about 95% were seen once. Sequencing input: naive CD8+ T cells sorted from blood. The receptors shown here come from a man between 18 and 35 years old in good health. The CDR3 runs from the conserved cysteine through the conserved F or W. The D gene is left open where the match is weak. The size field is filled for only some rows; it gives once, few, many or a size class.

CDR3 | DNA | J | V | size | D
CASSPPFGGAVPGELFF | TGTGCCAGCAGCCCCCCTTTTGGGGGGGCAGTCCCCGGGGAGCTGTTTTTT | TRBJ2-2 | TRBV7-9 | - | -
CAWSGGGYMVGYTF | TGTGCCTGGAGTGGGGGAGGATATATGGTTGGCTACACCTTC | TRBJ1-2 | TRBV30 | - | -
CASRTQGENTEAFF | TGTGCCAGCAGAACCCAGGGAGAGAACACTGAAGCTTTCTTT | TRBJ1-1 | TRBV27 | - | -
CASSEGFASTDTQYF | TGTGCCAGCAGTGAGGGCTTCGCAAGCACAGATACGCAGTATTTT | TRBJ2-3 | TRBV2 | - | -
CASSLAFDWTQYF | TGTGCCAGCAGCCTTGCTTTCGACTGGACCCAGTACTTC | TRBJ2-5 | TRBV5-6 | - | -
CASSRSATNEKLFF | TGTGCCAGCAGCCGGTCCGCAACTAATGAAAAACTGTTTTTT | TRBJ1-4 | TRBV7-6 | - | -
CASSQDRGLTHTQYF | TGCGCCAGCAGCCAAGATCGCGGTCTCACACATACGCAGTATTTT | TRBJ2-3 | TRBV4-1 | - | -
CASSASRDSLDNEQFF | TGTGCCAGCAGCGCCTCCCGGGACAGTCTAGACAATGAGCAGTTCTTC | TRBJ2-1 | TRBV13 | - | TRBD1
CASGPGLAKQYF | TGTGCTAGTGGCCCAGGACTAGCTAAGCAGTACTTC | TRBJ2-7 | TRBV12-5 | - | TRBD2
CASSPEIQETQYF | TGTGCTAGCAGCCCCGAGATTCAAGAGACCCAGTACTTC | TRBJ2-5 | TRBV7-7 | once | -
CASAVDSMNTEAFF | TGTGCCAGCGCTGTAGACAGCATGAACACTGAAGCTTTCTTT | TRBJ1-1 | TRBV2 | - | -
CASSQDPAGGYGETQYF | TGCGCCAGCAGCCAAGATCCGGCCGGAGGCTATGGAGAGACCCAGTACTTC | TRBJ2-5 | TRBV4-1 | few | -
CASGLVTEDREGSYEQYF | TGTGCTAGTGGTTTGGTGACCGAGGACAGGGAGGGATCATACGAGCAGTACTTC | TRBJ2-7 | TRBV12-5 | - | -
CASSQVSGSGANVLTF | TGCGCCAGCAGCCAAGTAAGTGGTTCTGGGGCCAACGTCCTGACTTTC | TRBJ2-6 | TRBV4-1 | - | -
CASSEGTAKETQYF | TGTGCCAGCAGCGAAGGGACAGCAAAAGAGACCCAGTACTTC | TRBJ2-5 | TRBV13 | - | TRBD1
CASSLLAGGAPGELFF | TGTGCCAGCAGTTTGCTAGCGGGAGGTGCCCCCGGGGAGCTGTTTTTT | TRBJ2-2 | TRBV27 | - | TRBD2
CASSSSGGPGNTIYF | TGTGCCAGCAGTTCCTCAGGGGGCCCTGGAAACACCATATATTTT | TRBJ1-3 | TRBV28 | - | TRBD1
CASSQDPSTDTQYF | TGCGCCAGCAGCCAAGATCCCAGCACAGATACGCAGTATTTT | TRBJ2-3 | TRBV4-3 | - | -
CASSGESTETQYF | TGTGCCAGCAGCGGGGAAAGCACGGAGACCCAGTACTTC | TRBJ2-5 | TRBV5-6 | - | -
CASSPLGGIKTQYF | TGTGCCAGCAGTCCCTTAGGGGGGATCAAGACCCAGTACTTC | TRBJ2-5 | TRBV27 | - | -
CASSQGGLAGGGRKVTDTQYF | TGCGCCAGCAGCCAGGGAGGACTAGCGGGAGGAGGGAGAAAAGTCACAGATACGCAGTATTTT | TRBJ2-3 | TRBV4-3 | - | TRBD2
CASSEAFSYGYTF | TGTGCCAGCAGTGAAGCCTTCTCCTATGGCTACACCTTC | TRBJ1-2 | TRBV2 | - | -
CASSLGGTGELFF | TGTGCCAGCAGTTTAGGGGGCACCGGGGAGCTGTTTTTT | TRBJ2-2 | TRBV25-1 | - | -
CAWSVGGGQTQYF | TGTGCCTGGAGTGTAGGAGGGGGTCAGACCCAGTACTTC | TRBJ2-5 | TRBV30 | once | -
CASSLLSDGGYEQYF | TGCGCCAGCAGCTTGTTGAGTGACGGGGGCTACGAGCAGTACTTC | TRBJ2-7 | TRBV5-1 | - | -
CASSLVQGAYEQYF | TGTGCCAGCAGCTTAGTGCAGGGGGCTTACGAGCAGTACTTC | TRBJ2-7 | TRBV7-8 | once | TRBD1
CASSPGWDPGTGSYEQYF | TGTGCCAGCAGCCCAGGGTGGGACCCCGGGACAGGTTCCTACGAGCAGTACTTC | TRBJ2-7 | TRBV5-4 | once | TRBD1
CATSRDRGAGGAGSNQPQHF | TGTGCCACCAGCAGAGATCGGGGAGCAGGGGGCGCTGGGAGCAATCAGCCCCAGCATTTT | TRBJ1-5 | TRBV15 | - | TRBD1
CASCWTSGLGELFF | TGTGCCAGCTGCTGGACTAGCGGGTTGGGGGAGCTGTTTTTT | TRBJ2-2 | TRBV27 | few | TRBD2
CASSIDREETQYF | TGCGCCAGCAGTATCGACAGGGAGGAGACCCAGTACTTC | TRBJ2-5 | TRBV4-1 | - | TRBD1
CASSQGATSGYNEQFF | TGCGCCAGCAGCCAAGGCGCGACTAGCGGCTACAATGAGCAGTTCTTC | TRBJ2-1 | TRBV4-3 | - | TRBD2